The clone carrying this T cell receptor beta chain was detected a few times. Its antigen is not known. These data come from a study of beta chain features in type 1 diabetes. Findings and caveats of the study: Significant though moderate, a shortening of TCRB CDR3s appeared in all four CD4+ subsets of Type 1 diabetes patients. Healthy donors had naive, central memory and Treg TCRB repertoires that appeared less similar than those seen among patients.

The authors reverse transcribed all of the isolated RNA, so sequencing captured expressed TCRB transcripts. This table comes from immunoSEQ multiplex PCR, and its TCRdb copy is limited to in-frame clones, with some not included. Of 300,000 to 450,000 clones in the sample, about 18% were seen once. The V end was cut by 4 bases, the J end by 7 bases, with 11 bases between. The V gene's germline CDR1 is SGHTA and CDR2 FQGTGA. CDR3 length equals 13 residues. V and J are TRBV7-3 and TRBJ2-1; D might be TRBD2 (7 bases). The sample taken for sequencing was naive CD4+ T cells from blood. The TCR was taken from a woman younger than 30 in good health. In nucleotides, the CDR3 is TGTGCCAGCAGCTCGGGGGGCGGGAATGAGCAGTTCTTC. Translation gives CASSSGGGNEQFF. The whole variable domain, filled in from reference TRBV7-3 and TRBJ2-1, reads GAGVSQTPSNKVTEKGKYVELRCDPISGHTALYWYRQSLGQGPEFLIYFQGTGAADDSGLPNDRFFAVRPEGSVSTLKIQRTERGDSAVYLCASSSGGGNEQFFGPGTRLTVL.